The present entry profiles one T cell receptor (beta chain) with its context. Its antigen is still unknown. The record originates from a study of T cell responses to AZD1222 COVID-19 vaccine. General study findings and limits: Spike regions recognized by vaccine-associated CD4 TCRs spanned the protein, led by 160-218 and 743-854.

Libraries were prepared by immunoSEQ multiplex PCR; TCRdb keeps only in-frame clonotypes and omits some of them. Of some 99,000 clones listed, about 91% are singletons. Trimming pared 1 base from V and 9 bases from J, leaving 13 bases between. The CDR3 length is 13 residues. CDR1 is SGHDT, CDR2 YYEEEE, per germline. This chain joins TRBV5-6 and TRBJ1-1, with D unresolved. Material: peripheral blood, obtained on day 0 of AZD1222 vaccination. This TCR came from an adult in good health. Here the CDR3 reads CASSLILYEKAFF. In nucleotides, the CDR3 is TGTGCCAGCAGCTTGATCTTATATGAGAAAGCTTTCTTT.